The 28 T cell receptor beta chains below come from one sample, sequenced in a study of cytomegalovirus exposure and HLA in healthy donors. The PCR contained 60 Vbeta and 13 Jbeta primers. This table comes from immunoSEQ multiplex PCR, and its TCRdb copy is limited to in-frame clones, with some not included. The table lists 150,000 or so clones, 60% to 85% of them singletons. The sequenced sample consisted of PBMCs. Receptor source: a woman in her thirties or forties in good health and CMV-seronegative.

The chain has TRBV5-4 and TRBJ2-5; 7 nucleotides agree with TRBD2. V lost 3 bases, J lost 1 base, and 6 bases stayed unmatched. From germline, CDR1 is SGHNT and CDR2 YYREEE (reference sequence). CDR3 size: 15 residues. CDR3 DNA sequence: TGTGCCAGCAGCTCGGGCGGGAGTTTCCAAGAGACCCAGTACTTC. Its translation: CASSSGGSFQETQYF. The full variable domain, in which reference TRBV5-4 and TRBJ2-5 provide the parts outside the CDR3, is ETGVTQSPTHLIKTRGQQVTLRCSSQSGHNTVSWYQQALGQGPQFIFQYYREEENGRGNFPPRFSGLQFPNYSSELNVNALELDDSALYLCASSSGGSFQETQYFGPGTRLLVL.

This chain joins TRBV29-1 and TRBJ2-3; 9 nucleotides match TRBD2. V was clipped by 2 bases and J by 4 bases; unmatched bases: 7. This CDR3 has 15 amino acids. Looked up from germline, CDR1 is SQVTM and CDR2 is ANQGSEA. The CDR3 nucleotides read TGCAGCGTTGAAATGCGGGGGGGCCGGGCAGATACGCAGTATTTT. Protein: CSVEMRGGRADTQYF.

V and J are TRBV5-1 and TRBJ2-7; D possibly corresponds to TRBD1 (5 bases). The CDR3 contains 14 residues. The V gene's germline CDR1 is SGHRS and CDR2 YFSETQ. V was trimmed by 1 base and J by 2 bases, leaving 10 bases between them. The CDR3 protein is CASSLKGPTYEQYF. The CDR3 DNA is TGCGCCAGCAGCTTGAAGGGGCCGACCTACGAGCAGTACTTC.

This clone showed up just once. The chain combines TRBV7-2 with TRBJ2-2; tentative D call: TRBD1 (5 bases). V was shortened by 4 bases and J by 0 bases, with 12 bases between the two germline ends. The germline V gene has CDR1 SGHTA and CDR2 FQGNSA. The CDR3 runs to 16 residues. The CDR3 region is CASSSSATANTGELFF. As DNA, the CDR3 is TGTGCCAGCAGCTCGAGTGCGACAGCGAACACCGGGGAGCTGTTTTTT.

The CDR3 DNA reads as TGCGCCAGCAGCCAATTCGGACAGGGGGCGCGAGGCTACACCTTC. Its translation: CASSQFGQGARGYTF. This chain connects TRBV4-1 to TRBJ1-2, with 11 bases matching TRBD1. In germline, CDR1 is MGHRA, CDR2 YSYEKL. The CDR3 spans 15 residues. The V gene end was trimmed by 2 bases and the J gene end by 8 bases; junction bases not matched to a gene: 7.

The chain couples TRBV28 to TRBJ2-1; D possibly corresponds to TRBD1 (6 bases). The CDR3 loop spans 14 amino acids. Trimming removed 4 bases from V and 6 bases from J, with 13 bases in between. Germline loops: CDR1 MDHEN, CDR2 SYDVKM. CDR3 region: CASSSQGGINEQFF. The CDR3, as DNA: TGTGCCAGCAGTTCACAGGGTGGGATCAATGAGCAGTTCTTC.

The CDR3 protein is CASTPGGMNTEAFF. Written as DNA, the CDR3 is TGTGCCAGTACCCCAGGGGGAATGAACACTGAAGCTTTCTTT. This chain connects TRBV19 to TRBJ1-1; TRBD1 agrees at 7 bases. The CDR3 has 14 amino acids. V shed 7 bases and J 0 bases; nucleotides not matched to a gene: 5. CDR1 LNHDA and CDR2 SQIVND come from the germline V gene (reference sequence).

Turning to this clone: Other DNA sequences in the same sample also yield this CDR3. V usage is TRBV10-3 and J usage is TRBJ1-1, with 8 bases matching TRBD1. CDR3 length: 13 amino acids. Germline CDR1 is ENHRY and CDR2 is SYGVKD. The junction had 1 base not matched to a gene; V was cut back by 6 bases and J by 1 base. As DNA, the CDR3 is TGTGCCATCAGGCAGGGGGCGAACACTGAAGCTTTCTTT. Translated: CAIRQGANTEAFF.

This clone has just one count. This rearrangement joins TRBV5-6 to TRBJ1-1; TRBD1 agrees at 7 bases. The CDR3 contains 13 residues. The V gene end was trimmed by 5 bases and the J gene end by 5 bases; junction bases not matched to a gene: 6. CDR1 is SGHDT, CDR2 YYEEEE, per germline. The CDR3 spells CASSSYRGTEAFF. CDR3 nucleotides: TGTGCCAGCAGTTCTTACAGGGGTACTGAAGCTTTCTTT.

The V gene is TRBV7-6, the J gene TRBJ2-2; 7 bases align to TRBD2. CDR1 SGHVS and CDR2 FNYEAQ come from the germline V gene. Trimming removed 0 bases from V and 3 bases from J; junction bases left unmatched: 7. The CDR3 runs 17 residues. The CDR3 sequence: CASSLAGGAEYTGELFF. The DNA for the CDR3 is TGTGCCAGCAGCTTAGCGGGAGGGGCGGAATACACCGGGGAGCTGTTTTTT.

The J gene is TRBJ2-5, the V gene TRBV10-3; TRBD2 matches 11 bases. The CDR3 runs 18 residues. Germline V gene lookup returns CDR1 ENHRY and CDR2 SYGVKD. V was clipped by 2 bases and J by 4 bases; unmatched bases: 12. In DNA form, the CDR3 reads TGTGCCATCAGTGAGGCGGGCGGGGGTCTAGCGGGAGGAGAGACCCAGTACTTC. Translation gives CAISEAGGGLAGGETQYF.

The gene calls are TRBV5-6 and TRBJ2-3, with 8 bases matching TRBD1. J was trimmed by 2 bases and V by 4 bases; bases with no gene match: 6. The CDR3 is made up of 15 amino acids. Germline V gives CDR1 SGHDT, CDR2 YYEEEE. The CDR3 here is CASSPRDRLTDTQYF. The CDR3 DNA follows: TGTGCCAGCAGCCCCAGGGACAGGCTCACAGATACGCAGTATTTT.

The V and J genes are TRBV5-4 and TRBJ2-3; D might be TRBD2 (5 bases). There are 13 residues in the CDR3. V lost 5 bases and J lost 6, with 13 bases in between. Germline V gene sequence: CDR1 SGHNT, CDR2 YYREEE (reference sequence). CDR3 protein: CASSLAAGDTQYF. DNA of the CDR3: TGTGCCAGCAGTCTTGCGGCGGGTGATACGCAGTATTTT. The full variable domain, with the rest looked up from reference TRBV5-4 and TRBJ2-3, is ETGVTQSPTHLIKTRGQQVTLRCSSQSGHNTVSWYQQALGQGPQFIFQYYREEENGRGNFPPRFSGLQFPNYSSELNVNALELDDSALYLCASSLAAGDTQYFGPGTRLTVL.

This clone was recorded at least ten times. V usage is TRBV7-9 and J usage is TRBJ2-5; D unclear. Trimming took off 5 bases at V and 5 bases at J, with 12 bases between the two ends. The CDR3 length is 13 residues. From germline, CDR1 is SEHNR and CDR2 FQNEAQ (reference sequence). Here the CDR3 DNA reads TGTGCCAGCAGCGTTGGAGATACGGAGACCCAGTACTTC. Translating it yields CASSVGDTETQYF.

V gene TRBV7-9 combines with J gene TRBJ1-4; D might be TRBD1 (5 bases). The germline V gene has CDR1 SEHNR and CDR2 FQNEAQ (reference sequence). This CDR3 is built from 14 residues. The V end lost 0 bases, the J end lost 8 bases, and 10 bases lay between the germline ends. CDR3 residues: CASSLAGDGEKLFF. DNA of the CDR3: TGTGCCAGCAGCTTAGCAGGGGATGGGGAAAAACTGTTTTTT. The entire variable domain, with the rest obtained from reference TRBV7-9 and TRBJ1-4, is as follows: DTGVSQNPRHKITKRGQNVTFRCDPISEHNRLYWYRQTLGQGPEFLTYFQNEAQLEKSRLLSDRFSAERPKGSFSTLEIQRTEQGDSAMYLCASSLAGDGEKLFFGSGTQLSVL.

The genes are TRBV5-1 and TRBJ1-4; 7 nucleotides line up with TRBD1. This CDR3 has 16 amino acids. The germline V gene encodes CDR1 SGHRS and CDR2 YFSETQ. The trim removed 4 bases at V and 4 bases at J, leaving 10 bases unmatched. CDR3 nucleotide sequence: TGCGCCAGCAGCCCAAGACAGGGTGGCTTTAATGAAAAACTGTTTTTT. Translation: CASSPRQGGFNEKLFF.

The chain is built from TRBV28 and TRBJ1-5; 12 bases are a match to TRBD1. Germline trimming cut 5 bases from V and 4 bases from J; bases unmatched to any gene: 12. The CDR3 contains 18 residues. Germline lookup yields CDR1 MDHEN and CDR2 SYDVKM. The CDR3 is CASSPEGGGQGANQPQHF. Here the CDR3 DNA reads TGTGCCAGCAGTCCCGAGGGGGGGGGACAGGGGGCAAATCAGCCCCAGCATTTT.

This chain connects TRBV9 to TRBJ1-2; no definite D call. The CDR3 has 12 amino acids. Trimming took 4 bases from V and 8 from J, leaving 12 bases between them. The germline CDR1 and CDR2 sequences are SGDLS and YYNGEE. The CDR3 DNA is TGTGCCAGCAGCCTTCGGACTGGAGGCTACACCTTC. Its protein is CASSLRTGGYTF.

The J gene is TRBJ2-7, the V gene TRBV6-5; 7 nucleotides agree with TRBD2. Germline CDR1 is MNHEY and CDR2 is SVGAGI. CDR3 length: 15 residues. Unmatched junction bases numbered 4, after V lost 0 bases and J lost 2 bases. In DNA form, the CDR3 reads TGTGCCAGCAGTTACTCGCCGGGGGGAGCCTACGAGCAGTACTTC. Translating gives CASSYSPGGAYEQYF.

This rearrangement joins TRBV18 to TRBJ1-5; D uncertain. Germline CDR1 KGHSH, CDR2 LQKENI. The CDR3 is 13 residues long. V was cut by 1 base and J by 4 bases, with 5 bases left in between. CDR3 in DNA: TGTGCCAGCTCACCACATCTGAATCAGCCCCAGCATTTT. Protein sequence: CASSPHLNQPQHF.

The sample holds a few counts of this clone. Other DNA sequences within the sample encode an identical CDR3. The chain recombines TRBV5-4 with TRBJ1-2; no definite D call. Trimming shortened V by 0 bases and J by 2 bases, and 5 bases separated the two germline ends. Germline loops: CDR1 SGHNT, CDR2 YYREEE (reference sequence). This CDR3 region has 13 residues. CDR3 sequence (DNA): TGTGCCAGCAGCTTGGGAGGAAACTATGGCTACACCTTC. Residues: CASSLGGNYGYTF.

The chain recombines TRBV28 with TRBJ1-2; TRBD1 matches 7 bases. CDR1 MDHEN and CDR2 SYDVKM come from the germline V gene. The CDR3 covers 13 residues. The J segment lost 8 bases and the V segment lost 8 bases, leaving 11 bases of the junction unmatched. CDR3 region: CASGVTGVGGYTF. In nucleotides, the CDR3 is TGTGCCAGCGGGGTAACAGGGGTTGGCGGCTACACCTTC.

The rearrangement links TRBV7-9 to TRBJ2-7; 7 bases match TRBD1. The CDR3 extends over 15 amino acids. J lost 0 bases, V lost 6 bases, and 8 bases had no gene match. CDR1 and CDR2 (germline): SEHNR, FQNEAQ (reference sequence). CDR3: CASSRDSHISYEQYF. The DNA of the CDR3 is TGTGCCAGCAGTCGGGACAGTCACATCTCCTACGAGCAGTACTTC.

This chain uses TRBV7-6 with TRBJ2-5; TRBD1 aligns across 9 bases. V gave up 1 base and J gave up 1 base; unmatched junction bases: 10. The CDR3 runs 18 residues. Per the germline V gene, CDR1 is SGHVS and CDR2 is FNYEAQ. CDR3 protein: CASSLGSGTGFTQETQYF. CDR3 DNA sequence: TGTGCCAGCAGCTTAGGGTCGGGGACAGGGTTTACCCAAGAGACCCAGTACTTC.

The CDR3 here is CASSVAFTGQVGGRYGYTF. The CDR3 DNA is TGTGCCAGCAGCGTAGCTTTCACGGGGCAGGTAGGGGGTCGGTATGGCTACACCTTC. V is TRBV9 and J is TRBJ1-2; possible D gene TRBD1, 6 bases. This CDR3 is built from 19 residues. Germline V lookup: CDR1 SGDLS, CDR2 YYNGEE. Trimming cost V 0 bases and J 5 bases, with 26 bases left between them.

The genes are TRBV27 and TRBJ1-2; 8 positions match TRBD1. This CDR3 comprises 14 residues. Germline assignment: CDR1 MNHEY and CDR2 SMNVEV (reference sequence). The ends lost 1 base at V and 7 bases at J; junction bases unmatched: 5. The CDR3, as DNA: TGTGCCAGCAGTTTATACGACAGGGGAGGTGGCTACACCTTC. Amino acid sequence: CASSLYDRGGGYTF.

The V call is TRBV10-3, the J call TRBJ1-4; TRBD1 might be the D (6 bases). Trimming removed 3 bases from V and 8 bases from J, with 13 bases in between. CDR1 is ENHRY and CDR2 is SYGVKD in the germline V gene. The CDR3 contains 14 residues. CDR3 region: CAISDVRGGEKLFF. The DNA for the CDR3 is TGTGCCATCAGTGACGTCCGTGGGGGCGAAAAACTGTTTTTT.

The table lists this clone with a count of one. At one of its ends the junction is not consistent with the germline gene, which may arise from a read error. This rearrangement joins TRBV7-7 to TRBJ2-1; 10 nucleotides line up with TRBD2. Germline CDR1 and CDR2: SSHAT and FNYEAQ (reference sequence). The CDR3 loop spans 15 amino acids. CDR3 region: CASSYLAGGSSEQFF. The CDR3, as DNA: TGTGCTAGCAGCTACTTAGCGGGAGGATCCTCCGAGCAGTTCTTC.